Given below is one TCR beta chain in context. The target antigen is unknown. The sample is drawn from a study of T cell clusters in autoimmune cytopenias. Notes on the study in general: TRB repertoire shifts in secondary cytopenia and chronic lymphocytic leukemia mostly reflected lymphoma, not autoimmunity.

One tube held mixed TRB-A and TRB-B primer pools for touch-down PCR. TCRdb re-analyzed the multiplex PCR reads; it lists each CDR3 protein once, without DNA. The sample shows fewer than 7,500 distinct CDR3 sequences, and around 8.9% sits with its ten largest clones. Germline loops: CDR1 MNHNS, CDR2 SASEGT. This CDR3 has 14 amino acids. Each sample's input was about 270 ng genomic DNA, 30,000 to 45,000 genome equivalents. This sample was shared with a second study, whose subject was T cell repertoires in aging, cancer and after chemotherapy.

The chain recombines TRBV6-1 with TRBJ2-1; as DNA is missing, the TRBD1 call by TCRdb cannot be tested. The sequence was obtained from a human donor in good health. The sequenced sample was peripheral blood. This CDR3 reads CASSRRGAPNEQFF.